What follows describes a single TCR beta chain. Participants spanned ages about 18 to 95 years and resided in roughly 26 US areas. Trimming removed 1 base from V and 7 bases from J; junction bases left unmatched: 2. Germline values: CDR1 SGDLS, CDR2 YYNGEE. This CDR3 is 13 amino acids long. The data were produced by immunoSEQ multiplex PCR, yet TCRdb's version contains in-frame clones alone and is incomplete. The sample records 150,000 to 200,000 clones, about 90% being singletons. The entry originates in a study of blood T cell repertoires in COVID-19. Background on the study: COVID-19 samples, acute and convalescent, were from the United States, Italy and Spain.

Sequenced: PBMCs or T cells enriched from blood (not recorded which). This rearrangement joins TRBV9 to TRBJ2-1, with 7 bases aligning to TRBD2. This receptor was identified in a human donor with acute COVID-19. The donor label of this sample is uncertain. In DNA form, the CDR3 reads TGTGCCAGCAGCGTACCAGCGGGGAATGAGCAGTTCTTC. Translation gives CASSVPAGNEQFF.